This section outlines one TCR beta chain sequence together with its context. These data belong to a study of blood T cell repertoires in COVID-19. The ends lost 4 bases at V and 0 bases at J; junction bases unmatched: 8. The CDR3 runs 18 residues. Sequenced by immunoSEQ multiplex PCR; TCRdb stores in-frame clones only, minus some. The sample includes approximately 150,000 clones, about 88% of them seen just once. The V call is TRBV5-7, the J call TRBJ2-4, with 12 bases identical to TRBD2. TRBV5-7 is designated an ORF whose function remains uncertain. The sample comprised peripheral blood. The clonotype comes from a woman aged 80 or over with COVID-19, enrolled during active disease. This CDR3 is CASSLRLAGVIAKNIQYF. CDR3 DNA sequence: TGTGCCAGCAGCCTGCGACTAGCGGGGGTGATAGCCAAAAACATTCAGTACTTC.